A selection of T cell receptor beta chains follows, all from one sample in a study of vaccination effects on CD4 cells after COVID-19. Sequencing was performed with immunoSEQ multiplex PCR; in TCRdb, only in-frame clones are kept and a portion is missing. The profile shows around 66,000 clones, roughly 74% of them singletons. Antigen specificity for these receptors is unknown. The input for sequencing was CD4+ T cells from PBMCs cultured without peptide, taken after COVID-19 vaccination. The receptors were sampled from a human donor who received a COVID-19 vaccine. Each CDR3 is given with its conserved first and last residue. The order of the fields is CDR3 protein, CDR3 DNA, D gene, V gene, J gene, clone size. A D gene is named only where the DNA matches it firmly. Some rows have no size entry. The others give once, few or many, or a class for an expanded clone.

CASSTGGGTETQYF,TGTGCCAGCAGCACTGGGGGGGGGACGGAGACCCAGTACTTC,TRBD2,TRBV9,TRBJ2-5,-
CATSDRQGGNTEAFF,TGTGCCACCAGTGATCGACAGGGTGGAAACACTGAAGCTTTCTTT,TRBD1,TRBV24-1,TRBJ1-1,-
CASSFGDGFSGNTIYF,TGTGCCAGCAGTTTCGGGGACGGGTTCTCTGGAAACACCATATATTTT,-,TRBV28,TRBJ1-3,once
CASSPAGGHRWETQYF,TGTGCCAGCAGCCCCGCGGGGGGCCACCGGTGGGAGACCCAGTACTTC,TRBD2,TRBV3-1/TRBV3-2,TRBJ2-5,-
CASSTGGQGGTEAFF,TGTGCCAGCAGCACGGGGGGACAGGGAGGAACTGAAGCTTTCTTT,TRBD1,TRBV5-6,TRBJ1-1,-
CASSRGGQGGYTF,TGTGCCAGCAGCCGCGGGGGACAGGGGGGCTACACCTTC,TRBD1,TRBV9,TRBJ1-2,-
CASSKNRGPDTQYF,TGTGCCAGCAGCAAAAACCGGGGTCCAGATACGCAGTATTTT,-,TRBV7-2,TRBJ2-3,-
CASNPDSMNTEAFF,TGCGCCAGCAACCCTGACAGCATGAACACTGAAGCTTTCTTT,-,TRBV5-1,TRBJ1-1,-
CASALSTAQETQYF,TGTGCCAGCGCCCTTTCGACAGCCCAAGAGACCCAGTACTTC,-,TRBV2,TRBJ2-5,-
CASSQIAGGLGTQYF,TGTGCCAGCAGCCAAATAGCGGGGGGGCTGGGTACGCAGTATTTT,TRBD2,TRBV3-1/TRBV3-2,TRBJ2-3,-
CASSEGSITNEKLFF,TGTGCCAGCAGCGAGGGGTCCATAACTAATGAAAAACTGTTTTTT,-,TRBV9,TRBJ1-4,-
CASSLGWTDTQYF,TGTGCCAGCAGTTTGGGGTGGACAGATACGCAGTATTTT,-,TRBV6-5,TRBJ2-3,-
CASSLGSENIQYF,TGCGCCAGCAGCTTGGGGAGTGAAAACATTCAGTACTTC,-,TRBV5-1,TRBJ2-4,-
CASNYRDINEKLFF,TGTGCCAGCAATTACCGGGACATTAATGAAAAACTGTTTTTT,-,TRBV6-5,TRBJ1-4,-
CASSPDRDSYNEQFF,TGTGCCAGCAGCCCAGACAGAGACTCCTACAATGAGCAGTTCTTC,-,TRBV7-3,TRBJ2-1,-
CASSFRVFNTGELFF,TGTGCCAGCAGCTTTCGGGTGTTCAACACCGGGGAGCTGTTTTTT,-,TRBV7-2,TRBJ2-2,-
CASSAGLAGGYNEQFF,TGTGCCAGCAGCGCCGGACTAGCGGGGGGGTACAATGAGCAGTTCTTC,TRBD2,TRBV9,TRBJ2-1,-
CASSLWSGWTEAFF,TGTGCCAGCAGTTTATGGTCAGGGTGGACTGAAGCTTTCTTT,-,TRBV28,TRBJ1-1,few
CASSPQGLSYNSPLHF,TGCGCCAGCAGCCCACAAGGCCTCTCCTATAATTCACCCCTCCACTTT,-,TRBV5-1,TRBJ1-6,-
CASSIWKPAGDEQFF,TGTGCCAGTAGTATCTGGAAGCCCGCCGGGGATGAGCAGTTCTTC,-,TRBV19,TRBJ2-1,-
CASSPQGSGNTIYF,TGTGCCAGCTCACCACAGGGCTCCGGAAACACCATATATTTT,-,TRBV18,TRBJ1-3,few
CASSLGGGAVYNEQFF,TGTGCCAGCAGCTTGGGCGGGGGGGCGGTCTACAATGAGCAGTTCTTC,TRBD2,TRBV7-3,TRBJ2-1,-
CASKGGGNTIYF,TGTGCCAGCAAAGGCGGCGGAAACACCATATATTTT,-,TRBV6-6,TRBJ1-3,-
CASSLGRNTEAFF,TGTGCCAGCAGTTTGGGCAGGAACACTGAAGCTTTCTTT,-,TRBV12-3/TRBV12-4,TRBJ1-1,-
CASSVGSSGTETQYF,TGTGCCAGCAGCGTAGGGTCCTCCGGGACAGAGACCCAGTACTTC,-,TRBV9,TRBJ2-5,-
CASTSPQGASEKLFF,TGTGCCAGTACCTCACCACAGGGGGCATCTGAAAAACTGTTTTTT,TRBD1,TRBV19,TRBJ1-4,-
CASSQITSGSAKNIQYF,TGTGCCAGCAGCCAAATTACGAGTGGCTCAGCCAAAAACATTCAGTACTTC,-,TRBV3-1/TRBV3-2,TRBJ2-4,once
CAWSPGLQGELFF,TGTGCCTGGAGTCCCGGTCTCCAAGGGGAGCTGTTTTTT,-,TRBV30,TRBJ2-2,-
CASSPVVGSLDQPQHF,TGTGCCAGCAGCCCAGTTGTGGGTAGCTTAGATCAGCCCCAGCATTTT,-,TRBV6-6,TRBJ1-5,few
CASRERGGYTF,TGTGCCAGCAGGGAGAGGGGTGGCTACACCTTC,-,TRBV28,TRBJ1-2,-
CASSIQGEGYTF,TGTGCCAGCAGTATACAGGGTGAGGGCTACACCTTC,-,TRBV28,TRBJ1-2,-
CASSPDRSTDTQYF,TGTGCCAGCAGCCCGGACAGGAGCACAGATACGCAGTATTTT,TRBD1,TRBV7-9,TRBJ2-3,few
CASMGRDNSPLHF,TGTGCCAGTATGGGGAGAGATAATTCACCCCTCCACTTT,-,TRBV19,TRBJ1-6,once
CASSLVPYQADSGNTIYF,TGCGCCAGCAGCTTGGTCCCCTACCAGGCCGACTCTGGAAACACCATATATTTT,-,TRBV5-1,TRBJ1-3,few
CASSPSGPRAYGYTF,TGTGCCAGTAGCCCCTCGGGACCGAGAGCCTATGGCTACACCTTC,-,TRBV19,TRBJ1-2,-
CASSFGNNSPLHF,TGCGCCAGCAGCTTCGGAAACAATTCACCCCTCCACTTT,-,TRBV5-1,TRBJ1-6,-
CASTTGFKVSTGELFF,TGTGCCAGCACCACAGGGTTTAAAGTAAGCACCGGGGAGCTGTTTTTT,-,TRBV5-5,TRBJ2-2,-
CASSFSSTGTGGNTIYF,TGTGCCAGCAGCTTCTCCTCTACCGGGACAGGGGGGAACACCATATATTTT,TRBD1,TRBV11-2,TRBJ1-3,-
CASSGRRGTEAFF,TGTGCCAGCAGCGGTCGAAGGGGGACTGAAGCTTTCTTT,-,TRBV9,TRBJ1-1,-
CASRRTGISIGNTEAFF,TGCGCCAGCAGACGGACAGGCATTTCAATAGGGAACACTGAAGCTTTCTTT,TRBD1,TRBV5-1,TRBJ1-1,once
CASSLVREGEQFF,TGTGCCAGCAGTTTAGTCAGGGAAGGGGAGCAGTTCTTC,-,TRBV12-3/TRBV12-4,TRBJ2-1,-
CASSQGVSNQPQHF,TGTGCCAGCAGCCAAGGGGTTAGCAATCAGCCCCAGCATTTT,-,TRBV3-1/TRBV3-2,TRBJ1-5,-
CASSIAGGLADTQYF,TGTGCCAGCAGCATAGCGGGGGGGTTGGCAGATACGCAGTATTTT,TRBD2,TRBV5-5,TRBJ2-3,-
CASSIVQSNYGYTF,TGTGCCAGTAGTATAGTTCAATCTAACTATGGCTACACCTTC,-,TRBV19,TRBJ1-2,-
CASSPWAGNAEAFF,TGTGCCAGCAGTCCGTGGGCGGGAAACGCTGAAGCTTTCTTT,-,TRBV3-1/TRBV3-2,TRBJ1-1,few
CGTGTSGHNEQFF,TGTGGGACAGGGACTAGCGGCCACAATGAGCAGTTCTTC,TRBD2,TRBV7-2,TRBJ2-1,once
CASSSTGTGNTIYF,TGTGCCAGCAGTTCGACAGGGACCGGAAACACCATATATTTT,TRBD1,TRBV27,TRBJ1-3,few
CASGTGTGELFF,TGTGCCAGCGGGACAGGGACCGGGGAGCTGTTTTTT,TRBD1,TRBV2,TRBJ2-2,once
CAWSASRTGTVYGYTF,TGTGCCTGGAGCGCCTCCAGGACAGGGACGGTCTATGGCTACACCTTC,TRBD1,TRBV30,TRBJ1-2,-
CASSLRGRLSNTEAFF,TGTGCCAGCAGCTTACGGGGCAGGCTGAGCAACACTGAAGCTTTCTTT,-,TRBV11-2,TRBJ1-1,few
CASRGAHSGANVLTF,TGTGCCAGCAGGGGGGCCCACTCTGGGGCCAACGTCCTGACTTTC,-,TRBV6-5,TRBJ2-6,-
CASSQGQGKLYGYTF,TGTGCCAGCAGCCAAGGACAGGGGAAGCTCTATGGCTACACCTTC,TRBD1,TRBV7-2,TRBJ1-2,-